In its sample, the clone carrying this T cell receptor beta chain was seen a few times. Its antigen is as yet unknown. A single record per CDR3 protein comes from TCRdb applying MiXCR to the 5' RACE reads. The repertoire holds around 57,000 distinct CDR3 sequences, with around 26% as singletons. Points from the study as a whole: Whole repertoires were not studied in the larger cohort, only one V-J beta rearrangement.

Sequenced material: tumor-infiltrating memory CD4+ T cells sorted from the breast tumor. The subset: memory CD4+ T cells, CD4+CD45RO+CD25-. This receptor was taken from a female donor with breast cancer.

In DNA, the CDR3 is TGTGCCAGCAGCTTACGCCCGGGGGACGAGCAGTACTTC. This encodes CASSLRPGDEQYF. The chain uses TRBV7-2 and TRBJ2-7; TRBD2 might be the D (6 bases). Germline V lookup: CDR1 SGHTA, CDR2 FQGNSA. V lost 2 bases to trimming and J lost 5 bases, with 10 bases between them. The CDR3 is 13 amino acids.